The sequence of this TCR beta chain was determined in a study of T cell changes during pregnancy in multiple sclerosis (dated 2019 in TCRdb). Study-wide context: Changes in the T cell repertoire over the course of pregnancy were examined in this study in women with multiple sclerosis.

As for this clone: What this receptor recognizes is not known. No clone much larger than this one lies a single base away; base qualities are absent.

The receptor library was made with the immunoSEQ multiplex PCR assay. TCRdb took this table from immuneACCESS and kept in-frame rearrangements with V and J called. Such tables lack part of the clones; where checked against another copy, unresolved V genes explain under half of the gap, and the rest is unexplained. The sample records 25,000 to 35,000 clones, roughly 89% of which are singletons. The ten largest clones capture about 10% of the sample. The sequences come from CD8+ T cells from peripheral blood mononuclear cells, collected in the second trimester of pregnancy. This TCR came from a female donor with multiple sclerosis, enrolled in a pregnancy study.

CDR3 reads: CASSRTSGGTDTQYF. The DNA is as follows: TGTGCCAGCTCCCGGACTAGCGGGGGCACAGATACGCAGTATTTT. The receptor chain draws on TRBV6-4 and TRBJ2-3, with 12 central nucleotides matching TRBD2. The cysteine opens and the phenylalanine closes a CDR3 of 15 amino acids. Only the CDR3 part of the read is kept: 45 bases, read in frame from the first base. Here V drops 8 bases and J drops 1 base, and the junction holds 4 bases not matched to any gene. CDR1 MRHNA and CDR2 SNTAGT were looked up in the germline V gene.